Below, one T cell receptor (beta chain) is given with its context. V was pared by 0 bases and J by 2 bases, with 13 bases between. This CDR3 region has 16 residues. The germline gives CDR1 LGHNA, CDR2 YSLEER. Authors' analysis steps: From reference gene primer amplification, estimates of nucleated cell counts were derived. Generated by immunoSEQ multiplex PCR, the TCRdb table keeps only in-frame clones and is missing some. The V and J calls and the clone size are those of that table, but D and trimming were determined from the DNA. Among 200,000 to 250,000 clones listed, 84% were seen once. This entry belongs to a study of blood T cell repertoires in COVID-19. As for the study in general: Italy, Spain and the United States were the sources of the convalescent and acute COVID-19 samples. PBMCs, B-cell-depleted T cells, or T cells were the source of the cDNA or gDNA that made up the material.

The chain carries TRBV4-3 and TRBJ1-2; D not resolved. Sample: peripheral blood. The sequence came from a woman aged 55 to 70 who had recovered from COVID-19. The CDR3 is CASSQDGRRENYGYTF. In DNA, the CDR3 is TGCGCCAGCAGCCAAGATGGGCGTCGGGAGAACTATGGCTACACCTTC.